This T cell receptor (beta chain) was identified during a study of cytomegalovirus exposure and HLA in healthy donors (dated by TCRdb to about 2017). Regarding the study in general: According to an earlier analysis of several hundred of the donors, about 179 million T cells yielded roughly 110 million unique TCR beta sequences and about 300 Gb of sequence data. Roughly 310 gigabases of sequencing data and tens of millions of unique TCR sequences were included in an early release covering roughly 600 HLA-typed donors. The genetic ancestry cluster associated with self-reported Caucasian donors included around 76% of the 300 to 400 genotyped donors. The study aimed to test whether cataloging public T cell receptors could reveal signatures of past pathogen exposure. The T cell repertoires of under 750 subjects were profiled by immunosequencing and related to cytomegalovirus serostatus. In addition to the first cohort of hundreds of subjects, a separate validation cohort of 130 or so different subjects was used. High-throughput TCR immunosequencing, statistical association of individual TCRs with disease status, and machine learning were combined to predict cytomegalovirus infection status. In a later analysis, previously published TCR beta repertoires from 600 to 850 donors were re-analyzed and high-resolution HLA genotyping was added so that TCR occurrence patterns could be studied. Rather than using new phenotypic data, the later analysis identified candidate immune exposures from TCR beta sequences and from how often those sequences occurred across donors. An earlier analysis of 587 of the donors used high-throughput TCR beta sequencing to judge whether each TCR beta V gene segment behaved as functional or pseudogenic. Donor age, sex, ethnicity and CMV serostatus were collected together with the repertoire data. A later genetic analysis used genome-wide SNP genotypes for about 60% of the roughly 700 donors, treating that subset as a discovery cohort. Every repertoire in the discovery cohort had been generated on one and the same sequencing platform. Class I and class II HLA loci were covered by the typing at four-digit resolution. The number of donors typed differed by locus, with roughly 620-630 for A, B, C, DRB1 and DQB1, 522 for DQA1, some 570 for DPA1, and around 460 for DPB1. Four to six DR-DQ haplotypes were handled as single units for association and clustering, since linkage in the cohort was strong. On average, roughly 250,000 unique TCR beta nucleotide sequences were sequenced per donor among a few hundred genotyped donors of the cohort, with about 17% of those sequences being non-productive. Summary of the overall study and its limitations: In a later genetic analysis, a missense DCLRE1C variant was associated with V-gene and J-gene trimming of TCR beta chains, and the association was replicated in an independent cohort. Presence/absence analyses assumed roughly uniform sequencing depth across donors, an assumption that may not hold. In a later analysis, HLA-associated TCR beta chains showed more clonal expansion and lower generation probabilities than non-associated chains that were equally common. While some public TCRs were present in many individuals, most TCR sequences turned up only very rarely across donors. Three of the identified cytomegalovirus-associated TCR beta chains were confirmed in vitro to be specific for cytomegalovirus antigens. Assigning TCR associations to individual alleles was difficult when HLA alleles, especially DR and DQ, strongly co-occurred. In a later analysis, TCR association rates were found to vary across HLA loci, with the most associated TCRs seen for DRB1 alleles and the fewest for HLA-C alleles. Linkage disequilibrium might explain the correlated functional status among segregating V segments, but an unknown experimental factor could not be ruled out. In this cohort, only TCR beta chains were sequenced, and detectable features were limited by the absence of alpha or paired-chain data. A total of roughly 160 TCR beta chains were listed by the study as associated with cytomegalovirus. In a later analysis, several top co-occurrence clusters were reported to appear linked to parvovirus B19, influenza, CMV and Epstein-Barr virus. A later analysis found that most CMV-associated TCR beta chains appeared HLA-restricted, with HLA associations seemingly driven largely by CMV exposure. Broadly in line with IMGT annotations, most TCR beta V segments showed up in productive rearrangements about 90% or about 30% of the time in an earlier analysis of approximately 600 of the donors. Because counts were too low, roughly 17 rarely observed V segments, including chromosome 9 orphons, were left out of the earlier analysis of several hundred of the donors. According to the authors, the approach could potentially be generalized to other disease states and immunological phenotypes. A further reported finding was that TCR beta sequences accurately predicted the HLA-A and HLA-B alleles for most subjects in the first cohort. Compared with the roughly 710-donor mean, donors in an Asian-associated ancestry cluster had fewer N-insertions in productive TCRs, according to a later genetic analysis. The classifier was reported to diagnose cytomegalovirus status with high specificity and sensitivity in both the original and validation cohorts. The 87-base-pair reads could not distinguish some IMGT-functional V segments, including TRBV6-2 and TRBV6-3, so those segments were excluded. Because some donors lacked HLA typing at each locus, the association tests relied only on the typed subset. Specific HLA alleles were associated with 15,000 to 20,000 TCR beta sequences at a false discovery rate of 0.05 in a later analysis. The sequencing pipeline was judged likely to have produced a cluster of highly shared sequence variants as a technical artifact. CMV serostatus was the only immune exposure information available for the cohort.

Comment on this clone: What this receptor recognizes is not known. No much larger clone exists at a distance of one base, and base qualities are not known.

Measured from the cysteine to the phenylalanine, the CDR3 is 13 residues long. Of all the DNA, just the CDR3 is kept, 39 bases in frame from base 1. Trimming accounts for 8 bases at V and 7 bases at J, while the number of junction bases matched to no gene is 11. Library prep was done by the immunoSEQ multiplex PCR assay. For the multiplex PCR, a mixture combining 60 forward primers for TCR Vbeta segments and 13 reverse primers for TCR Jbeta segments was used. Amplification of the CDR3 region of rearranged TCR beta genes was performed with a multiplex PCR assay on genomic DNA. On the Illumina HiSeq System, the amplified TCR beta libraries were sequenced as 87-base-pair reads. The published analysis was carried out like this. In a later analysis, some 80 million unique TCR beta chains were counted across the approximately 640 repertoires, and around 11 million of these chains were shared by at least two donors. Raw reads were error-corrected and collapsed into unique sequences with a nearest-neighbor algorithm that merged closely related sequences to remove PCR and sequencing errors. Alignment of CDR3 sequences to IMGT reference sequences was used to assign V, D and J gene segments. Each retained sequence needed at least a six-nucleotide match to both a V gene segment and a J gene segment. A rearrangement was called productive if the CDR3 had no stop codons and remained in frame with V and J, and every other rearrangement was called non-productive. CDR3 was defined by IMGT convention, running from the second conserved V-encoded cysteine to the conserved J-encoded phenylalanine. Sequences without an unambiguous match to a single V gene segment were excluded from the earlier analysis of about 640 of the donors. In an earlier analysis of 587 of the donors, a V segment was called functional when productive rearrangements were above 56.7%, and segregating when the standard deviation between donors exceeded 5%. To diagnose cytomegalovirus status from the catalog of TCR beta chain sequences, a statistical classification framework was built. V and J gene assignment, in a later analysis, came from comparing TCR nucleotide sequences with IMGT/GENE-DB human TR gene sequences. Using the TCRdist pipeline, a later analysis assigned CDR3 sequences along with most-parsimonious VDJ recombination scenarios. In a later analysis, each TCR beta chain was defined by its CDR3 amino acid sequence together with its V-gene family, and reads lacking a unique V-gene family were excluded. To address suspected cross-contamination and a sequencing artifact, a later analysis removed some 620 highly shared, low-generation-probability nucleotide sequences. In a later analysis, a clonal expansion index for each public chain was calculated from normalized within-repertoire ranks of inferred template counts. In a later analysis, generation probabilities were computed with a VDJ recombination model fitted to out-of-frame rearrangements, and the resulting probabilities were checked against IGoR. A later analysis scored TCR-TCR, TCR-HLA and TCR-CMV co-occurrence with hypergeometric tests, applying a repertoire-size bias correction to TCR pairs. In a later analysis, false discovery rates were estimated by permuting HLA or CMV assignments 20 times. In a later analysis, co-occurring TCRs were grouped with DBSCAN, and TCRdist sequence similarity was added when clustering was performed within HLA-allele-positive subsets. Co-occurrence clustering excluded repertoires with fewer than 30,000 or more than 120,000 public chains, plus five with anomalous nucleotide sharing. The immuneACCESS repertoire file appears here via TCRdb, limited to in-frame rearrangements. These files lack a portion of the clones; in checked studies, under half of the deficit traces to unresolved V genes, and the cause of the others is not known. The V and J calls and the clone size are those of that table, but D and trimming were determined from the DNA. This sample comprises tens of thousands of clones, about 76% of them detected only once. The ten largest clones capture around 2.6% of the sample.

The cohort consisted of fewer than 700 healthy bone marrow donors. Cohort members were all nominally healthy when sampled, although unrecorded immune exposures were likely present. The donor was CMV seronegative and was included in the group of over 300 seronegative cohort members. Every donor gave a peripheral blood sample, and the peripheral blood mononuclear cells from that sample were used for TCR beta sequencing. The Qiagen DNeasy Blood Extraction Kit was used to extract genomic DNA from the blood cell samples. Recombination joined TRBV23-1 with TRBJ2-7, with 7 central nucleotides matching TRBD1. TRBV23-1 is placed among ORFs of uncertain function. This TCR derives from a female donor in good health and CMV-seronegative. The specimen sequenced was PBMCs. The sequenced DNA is TGCGCCAGCGGAAGACAGGGTCCAAGGGAGCAGTACTTC. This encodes CASGRQGPREQYF.